The 21 T cell receptor beta chains given below trace back to one sample, sequenced in a study of early T cells in non-severe SARS-CoV-2 infection. TCRdb analysed the 5' RACE reads with MiXCR anew, one entry per CDR3 protein. Among some 16,000 distinct CDR3 sequences, about 5% were seen once, and the ten largest hold over 6.5%. Sequenced input: whole blood. These receptors were obtained from an adult who was a healthcare worker with PCR-confirmed SARS-CoV-2 infection or an uninfected control (not recorded which).

This clonotype was seen repeatedly, ten times or more. This chain links TRBV12-3 or TRBV12-4 with TRBJ2-6; D gene ambiguous. The CDR3 runs to 16 residues. V was clipped by 4 bases and J by 0 bases, with 10 bases between them. The CDR3 reads CASSSFASSGANVLTF. CDR3 DNA sequence: TGTGCCAGCAGTTCTTTCGCCAGCTCTGGGGCCAACGTCCTGACTTTC.

This clonotype was counted a few times. A much larger clone differs by one base, so this may be a read error. J is TRBJ2-6 and V is TRBV28; D is unclear. Deletions cut 4 bases from V and 0 bases from J, with 1 base between. The CDR3 is made up of 13 amino acids. The germline CDR1 and CDR2 sequences are MDHEN and SYDVKM. The CDR3 spells CASSSSGANVLTF. DNA for the CDR3: TGTGCCAGCAGTTCCTCTGGGGCCAACGTCCTGACTTTC.

There are many counts of this clonotype. The rearrangement links TRBV28 to TRBJ2-2; D remains unclear. The CDR3 is made up of 15 amino acids. CDR1 and CDR2 (germline): MDHEN, SYDVKM. V lost 2 bases to trimming and J lost 1 base, with 8 bases between them. The CDR3: CASSLDRGNTGELFF. The CDR3 DNA sequence: TGTGCCAGCAGTTTAGATCGCGGGAACACCGGGGAGCTGTTTTTT.

V and J are TRBV10-3 and TRBJ2-5; TRBD1 aligns across 8 bases. The CDR3 sequence is 19 residues long. V lost 1 base, J lost 5 bases, and 18 bases stayed unmatched. Germline V gives CDR1 ENHRY, CDR2 SYGVKD. CDR3 sequence reads: CAISEFGSWDRIFGETQYF. The CDR3 bases are TGTGCCATCAGTGAGTTCGGTTCATGGGACAGGATTTTCGGGGAGACCCAGTACTTC.

This clonotype is medium-sized (0.01 to 0.1%). The V call is TRBV20-1, the J call TRBJ1-6; D remains ambiguous. The CDR3 is made up of 13 amino acids. The germline V and J ends were trimmed by 3 bases and 10 bases, with 13 bases remaining between them. Germline CDR1 and CDR2: DFQATT and SNEGSKA (reference sequence). The CDR3 DNA reads TGCAGTGCTAGGGATGTAATCCGATCACCCCTCCACTTT. Translating gives CSARDVIRSPLHF.

V gene TRBV5-1 combines with J gene TRBJ2-7, with D possibly being TRBD1 (5 bases). Trimming stripped 4 bases from V and 0 bases from J, with 8 bases between. This CDR3 has 13 amino acids. Germline V CDR1 and CDR2: SGHRS, YFSETQ. CDR3 protein: CASSPTVSYEQYF. The CDR3 DNA is TGCGCCAGCAGCCCGACAGTCTCCTACGAGCAGTACTTC.

This chain links TRBV5-4 with TRBJ2-7; D gene uncertain. Germline assignment: CDR1 SGHNT and CDR2 YYREEE (reference sequence). Between the trimmed V and J ends, which lost 0 bases and 5 bases, there was a span of 12 bases. The CDR3 totals 14 residues. CDR3: CASSLAVGPDEQYF. The CDR3 bases are TGTGCCAGCAGCTTGGCCGTGGGTCCCGACGAGCAGTACTTC.

This clonotype is deemed medium-sized (0.01 to 0.1%). The J gene is TRBJ2-5, the V gene TRBV4-1; TRBD2 agrees at 16 bases. Trimming removed 1 base from V and 0 bases from J; junction bases left unmatched: 8. Germline loops: CDR1 MGHRA, CDR2 YSYEKL. The CDR3 has 20 amino acids. CDR3 sequence (DNA): TGCGCCAGCAGCCAAGTCCGGGGACTAGCGGGAGGGTCTAACCAAGAGACCCAGTACTTC. Translating it yields CASSQVRGLAGGSNQETQYF.

This clonotype has ten or more counts. The chain has TRBV6-4 and TRBJ2-7; no firm D call. Germline CDR1 is MRHNA and CDR2 is SNTAGT. The CDR3 has 17 amino acids. Deletions cut 4 bases from V and 5 bases from J, with 24 bases between. The CDR3, as DNA: TGTGCCAGCAGTGCTTGTCAATTTGTATGTGTAGGCAACGAGCAGTACGTC. Its protein is CASSACQFVCVGNEQYV.

At least ten counts were recorded for this clonotype. The rearrangement joins TRBV3-1 to TRBJ1-4, with TRBD1 matching over 10 bases. The junction had 10 bases not matched to a gene; V was cut back by 4 bases and J by 8 bases. CDR1 LGHDT and CDR2 YNNKEL come from the germline V gene (reference sequence). The CDR3 is made up of 16 amino acids. The CDR3 protein is CASSLDSGQGSEKLFF. The CDR3, as DNA: TGTGCCAGCAGCCTGGACTCGGGACAGGGGTCCGAAAAACTGTTTTTT.

There are many counts of this clonotype. This chain links TRBV7-2 with TRBJ2-1; D gene ambiguous. Trimming removed 1 base at V and 2 bases at J, with 9 bases between. This CDR3 spans 15 amino acids. Looked up from germline, CDR1 is SGHTA and CDR2 is FQGNSA. CDR3 sequence: CASSLGTSTYNEQFF. CDR3 nucleotide sequence: TGTGCCAGCAGCTTAGGGACGTCTACCTACAATGAGCAGTTCTTC.

In its sample, this clonotype was seen many times. This sequence joins TRBV11-2 and TRBJ1-1; 7 bases line up with TRBD1. Per the germline V gene, CDR1 is SGHAT and CDR2 is FQNNGV. CDR3 length: 17 residues. V was pared by 4 bases and J by 3 bases, with 14 bases of the junction left unmatched. The CDR3 DNA is TGTGCCAGCAGCTCAAGAGGGACAGTTAGTTTGGACACTGAAGCTTTCTTT. Protein: CASSSRGTVSLDTEAFF.

The chain links TRBV4-1 to TRBJ2-5; D gene uncertain. V was pared by 1 base and J by 5 bases, with 11 bases between. The CDR3 sequence is 14 residues long. The germline V gene encodes CDR1 MGHRA and CDR2 YSYEKL. DNA of the CDR3: TGCGCCAGCAGCCAAGTTGATAATCGGGAGACCCAGTACTTC. This sequence encodes CASSQVDNRETQYF.

In this sample, this clonotype turned up many times. The V call is TRBV6-5, the J call TRBJ2-3; either TRBD1 or TRBD2 may supply D (6 bases each). The CDR3 is made up of 15 amino acids. Looked up from germline, CDR1 is MNHEY and CDR2 is SVGAGI. V lost 1 base and J lost 1, with 9 bases in between. The CDR3 DNA reads as TGTGCCAGCAGTTACTTGAGGGGGGGCACAGATACGCAGTATTTT. Translating gives CASSYLRGGTDTQYF.

This clonotype was seen at least ten times. The chain combines TRBV27 with TRBJ1-1, with D unresolved. The V end lost 6 bases, the J end lost 4 bases, and 12 bases lay between the germline ends. Germline CDR1 and CDR2: MNHEY and SMNVEV (reference sequence). The CDR3 extends over 13 amino acids. CDR3 loop: CASRLGSATEAFF. The CDR3 DNA reads as TGTGCCAGCAGGCTCGGATCGGCCACTGAAGCTTTCTTT.

This clonotype was picked up many times. The chain has TRBV7-2 and TRBJ2-1; D might be TRBD1 or TRBD2, each matching 5 bases. The length of the CDR3 is 15 residues. Deletions cut 1 base from V and 9 bases from J, with 16 bases between. Germline values: CDR1 SGHTA, CDR2 FQGNSA. CDR3 nucleotides: TGTGCCAGCAGCTTAGGTGGGACCGCCCGGGGTGAGCAGTTCTTC. This gives the protein CASSLGGTARGEQFF.

Sample share makes this clonotype medium-sized (0.01 to 0.1%). The gene calls are TRBV20-1 and TRBJ2-1; TRBD2 agrees at 14 bases. The CDR3 runs 16 residues. The junction had 7 bases not matched to a gene; V was cut back by 6 bases and J by 3 bases. The germline gives CDR1 DFQATT, CDR2 SNEGSKA (reference sequence). The CDR3 is CSAGGLAGVVYNEQFF. In DNA form, the CDR3 reads TGCAGTGCAGGGGGACTAGCGGGAGTGGTCTACAATGAGCAGTTCTTC.

This clonotype was detected a few times. V is TRBV4-1 and J is TRBJ2-7; TRBD1 agrees at 7 bases. V shed 0 bases, J shed 2 bases, and the junction held 22 bases outside the gene matches. From germline, CDR1 is MGHRA and CDR2 YSYEKL. The CDR3 runs to 21 residues. Written as DNA, the CDR3 is TGCGCCAGCAGCCAAGAAGCCGTACAGGGGATTACAGCTATTGCCCCCTACGAGCAGTACTTC. Protein: CASSQEAVQGITAIAPYEQYF.

This clonotype was recorded a few times. This chain uses TRBV7-2 with TRBJ1-4, with no clear D. The CDR3 extends over 14 amino acids. Trimming took off 3 bases at V and 6 bases at J, with 11 bases between the two ends. Germline assignment: CDR1 SGHTA and CDR2 FQGNSA. The CDR3 DNA follows: TGTGCCAGCAGCTTCCGGACCGGAGATGAAAAACTGTTTTTT. Translation gives CASSFRTGDEKLFF.

This clonotype was counted many times. The rearrangement uses TRBV7-9 and TRBJ1-2; TRBD1 matches 9 bases. The V gene end was trimmed by 6 bases and the J gene end by 8 bases; junction bases not matched to a gene: 7. The CDR3 length is 13 residues. Germline-derived CDR1 and CDR2 are SEHNR and FQNEAQ (reference sequence). The CDR3 here is CASSPTGGGGYTF. The CDR3 DNA is TGTGCCAGCAGTCCCACAGGGGGCGGCGGCTACACCTTC.

By share, this clonotype counts as medium-sized. V usage is TRBV12-3 or TRBV12-4 and J usage is TRBJ1-5, with D possibly being TRBD1 (6 bases). The CDR3 runs to 17 residues. Trimming cost V 3 bases and J 0 bases, with 15 bases left between them. The DNA for the CDR3 is TGTGCCAGCAGTTTGGGACACAGACCTGATAGCAATCAGCCCCAGCATTTT. This encodes CASSLGHRPDSNQPQHF.